Detailed here is one TCR beta chain. In germline, CDR1 is SGHDT, CDR2 YYEEEE. The trim removed 2 bases at V and 5 bases at J, leaving 14 bases unmatched. The CDR3 totals 17 residues. Only in-frame clones appear in the TCRdb table, and some are missing; sequencing was by immunoSEQ multiplex PCR. In the table there are about 74,000 clones, over 75% of which are singletons. This sample is part of a study of technical replicates of blood from a handful of donors. This sequence joins TRBV5-6 and TRBJ2-5, with 8 bases lining up with TRBD2. This receptor was identified in a human donor in good health. Sequencing was performed on T cells isolated from PBMCs. CDR3 protein: CASSLVGGASGRETQYF. The CDR3 coding sequence is TGTGCCAGCAGCTTAGTTGGAGGGGCTAGCGGGCGGGAGACCCAGTACTTC. Based on the CDR3 plus reference TRBV5-6 and TRBJ2-5, the full variable domain is DAGVTQSPTHLIKTRGQQVTLRCSPKSGHDTVSWYQQALGQGPQFIFQYYEEEERQRGNFPDRFSGHQFPNYSSELNVNALLLGDSALYLCASSLVGGASGRETQYFGPGTRLLVL.